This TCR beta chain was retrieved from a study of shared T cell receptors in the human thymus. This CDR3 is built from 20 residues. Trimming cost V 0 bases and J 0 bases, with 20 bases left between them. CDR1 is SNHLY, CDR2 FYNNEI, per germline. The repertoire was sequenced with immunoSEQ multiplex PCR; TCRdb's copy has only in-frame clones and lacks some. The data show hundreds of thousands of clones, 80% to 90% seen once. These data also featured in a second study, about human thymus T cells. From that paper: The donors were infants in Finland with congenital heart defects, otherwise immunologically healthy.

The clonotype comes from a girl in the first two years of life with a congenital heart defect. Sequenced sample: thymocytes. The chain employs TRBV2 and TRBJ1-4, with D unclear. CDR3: CASSEAATLRLVATNEKLFF. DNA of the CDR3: TGTGCCAGCAGTGAAGCCGCTACCTTGCGGCTAGTTGCAACTAATGAAAAACTGTTTTTT.